The 32 T cell receptor beta chains below were found in one sample sequenced in a study of cytomegalovirus exposure and HLA in healthy donors. The PCR was carried out with 60 Vbeta primers and 13 Jbeta primers. The protocol was immunoSEQ multiplex PCR, while the TCRdb copy is restricted to in-frame clones and leaves out a portion. The table lists around 140,000 clones, 76% of them singletons. The sequenced material came from PBMCs. These receptors originate from a female donor in good health and CMV-seropositive.

The chain joins TRBV5-4 to TRBJ2-2, with TRBD2 matching over 13 bases. Trimming took 3 bases from V and 9 from J; bases not matched to a gene: 8. The CDR3 extends over 16 amino acids. Germline loops: CDR1 SGHNT, CDR2 YYREEE (reference sequence). CDR3 amino acids: CASSSGGLAGLRELFF. CDR3 in DNA: TGTGCCAGCAGCTCCGGGGGACTAGCGGGGTTGCGGGAGCTGTTTTTT.

The chain combines TRBV5-6 with TRBJ1-5; D is perhaps TRBD1 (5 bases). Germline V gene sequence: CDR1 SGHDT, CDR2 YYEEEE. V was clipped by 0 bases and J by 7 bases, with 8 bases between them. CDR3 length equals 13 residues. The CDR3 bases are TGTGCCAGCAGCTTGGGGGGGAGGCAGCCCCAGCATTTT. Protein product: CASSLGGRQPQHF. Combining the CDR3 with reference TRBV5-6 and TRBJ1-5 gives the whole variable domain DAGVTQSPTHLIKTRGQQVTLRCSPKSGHDTVSWYQQALGQGPQFIFQYYEEEERQRGNFPDRFSGHQFPNYSSELNVNALLLGDSALYLCASSLGGRQPQHFGDGTRLSIL.

CDR3 bases: TGTGCCTGGAGTCCCGTGACAGGGGGCTACGAGCAGTACTTC. Translated, it gives CAWSPVTGGYEQYF. The rearrangement links TRBV30 to TRBJ2-7, with 9 bases fitting TRBD1. The trim removed 2 bases at V and 3 bases at J, leaving 5 bases unmatched. The V gene's germline CDR1 is GTSNPN and CDR2 SVGIG (reference sequence). The CDR3 is 14 residues long. Combining the CDR3 with reference TRBV30 and TRBJ2-7 gives the whole variable domain SQTIHQWPATLVQPVGSPLSLECTVEGTSNPNLYWYRQAAGRGLQLLFYSVGIGQISSEVPQNLSASRPQDRQFILSSKKLLLSDSGFYLCAWSPVTGGYEQYFGPGTRLTVT.

The chain combines TRBV27 with TRBJ2-7; 8 bases line up with TRBD2. V shed 5 bases, J shed 5 bases, and the junction held 11 bases outside the gene matches. The CDR3 extends over 15 amino acids. CDR1 and CDR2 from the germline V gene are MNHEY and SMNVEV (reference sequence). Written as DNA, the CDR3 is TGTGCCAGCAGTCCGAAAGCGGCGGGAGGAGACGAGCAGTACTTC. It yields the protein CASSPKAAGGDEQYF.

The chain employs TRBV28 and TRBJ2-5; 9 bases align to TRBD1. V trimming: 6 bases; J trimming: 3 bases; junction bases outside the gene matches: 8. The CDR3 sequence is 15 residues long. The V gene's germline CDR1 is MDHEN and CDR2 SYDVKM. CDR3 amino acids: CASSLDRGLKETQYF. CDR3 in DNA: TGTGCCAGCAGCCTAGACAGGGGGTTAAAAGAGACCCAGTACTTC.

J is TRBJ1-5 and V is TRBV7-7; the D gene is possibly TRBD1 (5 bases). The germline V and J ends were trimmed by 3 bases and 4 bases, with 16 bases remaining between them. Per germline, CDR1 SSHAT and CDR2 FNYEAQ (reference sequence). This CDR3 comprises 16 residues. CDR3 region: CASSLDIPLRNQPQHF. The DNA for the CDR3 is TGTGCCAGCAGCTTGGACATACCCTTACGGAATCAGCCCCAGCATTTT.

This rearrangement joins TRBV6-4 to TRBJ2-1, with D possibly matching TRBD2 (6 bases). V was trimmed by 2 bases and J by 1 base, leaving 12 bases between them. Germline CDR1 is MRHNA and CDR2 is SNTAGT. This CDR3 contains 16 residues. CDR3 loop: CASSDRGGVSYNEQFF. In nucleotides, the CDR3 is TGTGCCAGCAGTGACCGCGGCGGGGTTTCCTACAATGAGCAGTTCTTC.

DNA of the CDR3: TGTGCCAGCAGTCAGACACAGGGAAGCGGTCAGCCCCAGCATTTT. This codes for CASSQTQGSGQPQHF. The chain joins TRBV28 to TRBJ1-5; perhaps TRBD1 as D (6 bases). The CDR3 contains 15 residues. Germline V gives CDR1 MDHEN, CDR2 SYDVKM. The V end was cut by 5 bases, the J end by 6 bases, with 17 bases between.

V usage is TRBV30 and J usage is TRBJ1-2; TRBD1 matches at 7 bases. Trimming cost V 3 bases and J 6 bases; bases outside gene matches: 13. Germline values: CDR1 GTSNPN, CDR2 SVGIG (reference sequence). The CDR3 extends over 15 amino acids. CDR3 nucleotide sequence: TGTGCCTGGAGGAAAAGAAAAACAGGGGTGGATGGCTACACCTTC. Encoded protein: CAWRKRKTGVDGYTF.

V gene TRBV27 combines with J gene TRBJ1-1, with D hard to call. In germline, CDR1 is MNHEY, CDR2 SMNVEV (reference sequence). The CDR3 is 15 residues long. Trimming pared 5 bases from V and 2 bases from J, leaving 15 bases between. CDR3 nucleotides: TGTGCCAGCAGTAGGGAGAGGGCGGTTAACACTGAAGCTTTCTTT. It codes for CASSRERAVNTEAFF.

This clone occurred a few times. This chain's CDR3 is CASSFIATANYGYTF. The CDR3 DNA follows: TGTGCCAGCAGTTTTATAGCAACTGCTAACTATGGCTACACCTTC. V usage is TRBV27 and J usage is TRBJ1-2; D is unclear. This CDR3 spans 15 amino acids. The V end was cut by 3 bases, the J end by 0 bases, with 11 bases between. CDR1 is MNHEY, CDR2 SMNVEV, per germline (reference sequence).

The chain couples TRBV2 to TRBJ1-2; 11 bases map to TRBD1. The germline V gene has CDR1 SNHLY and CDR2 FYNNEI. Losses at the gene ends were 6 bases for V and 2 bases for J; bases not matched to a gene: 5. This CDR3 contains 15 residues. In nucleotides, the CDR3 is TGTGCCAGCAGGGACAGGGGGCTACAAAACTATGGCTACACCTTC. It is translated as CASRDRGLQNYGYTF.

The chain is built from TRBV11-2 and TRBJ1-4; D call uncertain. Trimming removed 2 bases from V and 1 base from J, with 5 bases in between. CDR1 is SGHAT and CDR2 is FQNNGV in the germline V gene. The length of the CDR3 is 14 residues. As DNA, the CDR3 is TGTGCCAGCAGCTTAAGCCGAACTAATGAAAAACTGTTTTTT. Translation gives CASSLSRTNEKLFF.

This clone occurred a few times. V is TRBV7-9 and J is TRBJ2-7, with 8 bases aligning to TRBD1. The V segment lost 5 bases and the J segment 3 bases; nucleotides outside the gene matches: 6. This CDR3 region has 14 residues. The germline gives CDR1 SEHNR, CDR2 FQNEAQ (reference sequence). In DNA form, the CDR3 reads TGTGCCAGCAGCCCACGGGACAGGAACTACGAGCAGTACTTC. Protein sequence: CASSPRDRNYEQYF.

This clone was recorded once. The rearrangement joins TRBV6-1 to TRBJ2-5; 14 bases line up with TRBD2. V dropped 0 bases and J dropped 5; count of bases not matched to a gene: 8. The CDR3 consists of 18 residues. From germline, CDR1 is MNHNS and CDR2 SASEGT. This CDR3 is CASSEAGTSGRMGETQYF. CDR3 DNA sequence: TGTGCCAGCAGTGAAGCTGGGACTAGCGGGAGAATGGGTGAGACCCAGTACTTC.

The chain combines TRBV6-5 with TRBJ2-7; D is undetermined. The length of the CDR3 is 11 residues. Germline CDR1 and CDR2: MNHEY and SVGAGI. The V end was cut by 7 bases, the J end by 5 bases, with 9 bases between. CDR3 sequence reads: CASTFTHEQYF. The CDR3, as DNA: TGTGCCAGCACCTTTACTCACGAGCAGTACTTC.

This clone was observed a single time. This chain joins TRBV7-8 and TRBJ1-3, with 9 bases fitting TRBD1. CDR3 length: 13 residues. Trimming took 7 bases from V and 7 from J; bases not matched to a gene: 5. CDR1 SGHVS and CDR2 FQNEAQ come from the germline V gene. CDR3 residues: CASTGGQGNTIYF. The CDR3 DNA sequence: TGTGCCAGCACCGGGGGACAGGGCAACACCATATATTTT.

The chain employs TRBV29-1 and TRBJ2-5; 11 positions match TRBD2. Germline V gives CDR1 SQVTM, CDR2 ANQGSEA. The V segment lost 6 bases and the J segment 4 bases; nucleotides outside the gene matches: 10. The CDR3 is 15 amino acids. The CDR3 DNA reads as TGCAGCGTCAAGCCCACTAGCGGGAGTGGAGAGACCCAGTACTTC. Translating gives CSVKPTSGSGETQYF.

The rearrangement links TRBV5-1 to TRBJ1-1; 7 positions agree with TRBD1. CDR1 and CDR2 from the germline V gene are SGHRS and YFSETQ. V gave up 2 bases and J gave up 3 bases; unmatched junction bases: 4. The CDR3 contains 14 residues. The CDR3 region has the DNA TGCGCCAGCAGCTTAACAGGGGTTGACACTGAAGCTTTCTTT. This sequence encodes CASSLTGVDTEAFF.

The rearrangement uses TRBV2 and TRBJ2-3; 9 bases are a match to TRBD1. Trimming removed 6 bases from V and 5 bases from J; junction bases left unmatched: 6. Germline CDR1 and CDR2: SNHLY and FYNNEI. The CDR3 runs 14 residues. The CDR3 DNA sequence: TGTGCCAGCAGGATAGACAGGGGGGGAGATACGCAGTATTTT. Its translation is CASRIDRGGDTQYF. The whole variable domain, remainder taken from reference TRBV2 and TRBJ2-3, is EPEVTQTPSHQVTQMGQEVILRCVPISNHLYFYWYRQILGQKVEFLVSFYNNEISEKSEIFDDQFSVERPDGSNFTLKIRSTKLEDSAMYFCASRIDRGGDTQYFGPGTRLTVL.

The rearrangement uses TRBV5-6 and TRBJ2-1, with D unresolved. This CDR3 has 15 amino acids. Germline V gives CDR1 SGHDT, CDR2 YYEEEE. V was clipped by 2 bases and J by 4 bases, with 13 bases between them. The CDR3 reads CASSLTAELYNEQFF. In nucleotides, the CDR3 is TGTGCCAGCAGCTTAACGGCAGAACTATACAATGAGCAGTTCTTC.

Regarding this clone: A read error may produce the germline difference seen at one junction end. The rearrangement joins TRBV29-1 to TRBJ2-7, with 9 bases fitting TRBD2. In germline, CDR1 is SQVTM, CDR2 ANQGSEA. This CDR3 is built from 13 residues. CDR3 DNA: TGCAGCGTTCTTAGCGGGAGTTTCGACGAGCAGTGCTTC. Amino acids: CSVLSGSFDEQCF.

CDR3 sequence: CASSLVGQSYNEQFF. The CDR3 nucleotides are TGTGCCAGCAGCTTAGTGGGGCAATCCTACAATGAGCAGTTCTTC. This chain uses TRBV7-9 with TRBJ2-1; D may be TRBD1 (5 bases). Per the germline V gene, CDR1 is SEHNR and CDR2 is FQNEAQ (reference sequence). V lost 1 base, J lost 1 base, and 8 bases lay in between. This CDR3 spans 15 amino acids.

This clone was counted between two and nine times. Here the CDR3 DNA reads TGTGCCAGCAGCGGGACTAGCGGTGGGGCCGGGGAGCTGTTTTTT. Its protein product is CASSGTSGGAGELFF. The gene calls are TRBV11-2 and TRBJ2-2; 11 bases are shared with TRBD2. Germline V gene data show CDR1 as SGHAT and CDR2 as FQNNGV. The CDR3 length is 15 residues. The V and J ends lost 5 bases and 6 bases, in that order; junction bases with no gene match: 5.

The chain combines TRBV27 with TRBJ1-2, with TRBD1 matching 9 bases. Germline V lookup: CDR1 MNHEY, CDR2 SMNVEV (reference sequence). The CDR3 is made up of 14 amino acids. The V and J ends lost 4 bases and 4 bases, in that order; junction bases with no gene match: 4. The CDR3 DNA reads as TGTGCCAGCAGTTCACAGGGGGCAATCTATGGCTACACCTTC. Amino acids: CASSSQGAIYGYTF.

This clone was seen more than once but under ten times. The chain combines TRBV6-5 with TRBJ2-7; 9 positions agree with TRBD2. The CDR3 consists of 14 residues. The V segment lost 5 bases and the J segment 3 bases; nucleotides outside the gene matches: 5. Per germline, CDR1 MNHEY and CDR2 SVGAGI. CDR3: CASSHGREGYEQYF. CDR3 DNA: TGTGCCAGCAGTCACGGGCGGGAGGGCTACGAGCAGTACTTC.

The chain's CDR3 is CASSPGQAGANVLTF. The CDR3, as DNA: TGTGCCAGCAGCCCCGGACAGGCTGGGGCCAACGTCCTGACTTTC. This sequence joins TRBV5-4 and TRBJ2-6; TRBD1 aligns across 7 bases. The CDR3 totals 15 residues. The germline gives CDR1 SGHNT, CDR2 YYREEE (reference sequence). V trimming: 4 bases; J trimming: 2 bases; junction bases outside the gene matches: 3.

This sequence joins TRBV5-5 and TRBJ2-1, with 9 positions matching TRBD2. The CDR3 runs to 19 residues. Germline trimming cut 2 bases from V and 9 bases from J; bases unmatched to any gene: 21. In germline, CDR1 is SGHKS, CDR2 YYEKEE (reference sequence). DNA of the CDR3: TGTGCCAGCAGCTTCGACAGGGTGGGTTTTTGGCGGGAGGGGGGTGAGCAGTTCTTC. Its protein product is CASSFDRVGFWREGGEQFF. The full variable domain, rest sourced from reference TRBV5-5 and TRBJ2-1, is DAGVTQSPTHLIKTRGQQVTLRCSPISGHKSVSWYQQVLGQGPQFIFQYYEKEERGRGNFPDRFSARQFPNYSSELNVNALLLGDSALYLCASSFDRVGFWREGGEQFFGPGTRLTVL.

The V gene is TRBV5-1, the J gene TRBJ2-5; 10 nucleotides line up with TRBD1. The end of the DNA aligns better with TRBJ2-7, so the J call may be wrong. CDR1 and CDR2 (germline): SGHRS, YFSETQ. The CDR3 sequence is 15 residues long. The CDR3 region has the DNA TGCGCCAGCAGCTTGGGCGGGACAGGGGCTTACGAGCAGTACTTC. Protein: CASSLGGTGAYEQYF.

This chain connects TRBV15 to TRBJ2-7; possibly TRBD1 for D (7 bases). Trimming removed 0 bases at V and 6 bases at J, with 15 bases between. This CDR3 region has 15 residues. From germline, CDR1 is LNHNV and CDR2 YYDKDF (reference sequence). The chain's CDR3 is CATSRDFQGGLEQYF. CDR3 nucleotides: TGTGCCACCAGCAGAGACTTCCAGGGGGGTCTCGAGCAGTACTTC.

V is TRBV29-1 and J is TRBJ2-3, with 7 bases that match TRBD1. CDR1 is SQVTM and CDR2 is ANQGSEA in the germline V gene. J was trimmed by 0 bases and V by 4 bases; bases with no gene match: 10. This CDR3 contains 16 residues. The CDR3 coding sequence is TGCAGCGTTGCCGGGACAGCCGAACTAAGCACAGATACGCAGTATTTT. This gives the protein CSVAGTAELSTDTQYF.

This clone has just one count. The V call is TRBV28, the J call TRBJ1-1; 8 nucleotides agree with TRBD1. Germline CDR1 and CDR2: MDHEN and SYDVKM. The CDR3 has 18 amino acids. V gave up 6 bases and J gave up 3 bases; unmatched junction bases: 18. The CDR3 sequence is CASRERTGNQGKDTEAFF. The CDR3 nucleotides read TGTGCCAGCAGAGAAAGGACAGGGAACCAGGGTAAGGACACTGAAGCTTTCTTT.